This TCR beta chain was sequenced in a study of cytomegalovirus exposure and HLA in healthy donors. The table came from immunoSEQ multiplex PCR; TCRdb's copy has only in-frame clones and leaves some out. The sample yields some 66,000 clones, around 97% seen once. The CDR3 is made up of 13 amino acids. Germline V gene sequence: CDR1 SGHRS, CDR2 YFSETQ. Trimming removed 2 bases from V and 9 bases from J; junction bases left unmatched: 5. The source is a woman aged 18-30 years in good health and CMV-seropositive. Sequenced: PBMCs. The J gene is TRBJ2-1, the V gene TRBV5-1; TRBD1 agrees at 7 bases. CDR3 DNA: TGCGCCAGCAGCTTACAGACAGGGACTGAGCAGTTCTTC. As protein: CASSLQTGTEQFF.